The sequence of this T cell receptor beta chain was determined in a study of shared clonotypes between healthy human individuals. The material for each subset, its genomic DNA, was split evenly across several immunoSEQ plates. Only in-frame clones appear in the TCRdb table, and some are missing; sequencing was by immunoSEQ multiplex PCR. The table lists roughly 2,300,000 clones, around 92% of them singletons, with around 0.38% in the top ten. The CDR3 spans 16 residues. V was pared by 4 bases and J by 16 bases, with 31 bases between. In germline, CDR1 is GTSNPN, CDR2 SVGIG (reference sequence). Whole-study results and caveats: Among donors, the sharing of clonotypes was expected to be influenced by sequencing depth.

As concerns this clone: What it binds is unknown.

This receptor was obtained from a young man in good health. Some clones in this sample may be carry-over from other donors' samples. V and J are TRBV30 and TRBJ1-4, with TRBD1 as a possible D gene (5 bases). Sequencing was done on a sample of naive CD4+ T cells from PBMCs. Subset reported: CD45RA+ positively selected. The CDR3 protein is CAWNRQTDIETLGPFF. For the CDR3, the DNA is TGTGCCTGGAATAGACAGACAGATATCGAAACCTTGGGCCCGTTTTTT.